This TCR beta chain was sequenced in a study of PD-L1 blockade in urothelial cancer. Profiling relied on immunoSEQ multiplex PCR, and the TCRdb table lists in-frame clones only, not all of them. The sample carries more than 75,000 clones, over 80% recorded once. Time point here: pretreatment peripheral blood. Patient sample counts ranged from 1 to 8, pretreatment and on-treatment. Specimen: PBMCs, collected around atezolizumab (anti-PD-L1) treatment. This clonotype was obtained from a man in his sixties with urothelial cancer.

The CDR3, as DNA: TGTGCCAGCAGTGATAACAGGGGGGGTAATCAGCCCCAGCATTTT. Protein: CASSDNRGGNQPQHF. The gene calls are TRBV2 and TRBJ1-5; 8 bases agree with TRBD1. Losses at the gene ends were 3 bases for V and 4 bases for J; bases not matched to a gene: 5. The CDR3 is 15 amino acids. CDR1 is SNHLY, CDR2 FYNNEI, per germline. Full variable domain (rest looked up from reference TRBV2 and TRBJ1-5): EPEVTQTPSHQVTQMGQEVILRCVPISNHLYFYWYRQILGQKVEFLVSFYNNEISEKSEIFDDQFSVERPDGSNFTLKIRSTKLEDSAMYFCASSDNRGGNQPQHFGDGTRLSIL.